This T cell receptor (beta chain) came from a study of molecular identifiers for immune sequencing clone quantification. Germline values: CDR1 MNHEY, CDR2 SVGAGI. The J segment lost 8 bases and the V segment lost 6 bases, leaving 14 bases of the junction unmatched. This CDR3 region has 15 residues. TCRdb reanalysed the PCR reads using MiXCR and keeps one entry per CDR3 protein. The repertoire holds more than 85,000 distinct CDR3 sequences, with 36% as singletons. Study-level findings and limits: Jurkat TCR RNA spiked in from one cell (amid 950,000 to 1,000,000 naive cells) was reportedly detectable.

Worth noting for this clonotype: The antigen remains unidentified.

The TCR sequence derives from a human donor in good health. Some libraries in this study had Jurkat cell RNA spiked in. The chain joins TRBV6-5 to TRBJ1-2, with TRBD1 matching 8 bases. The sequencing sample was made of naive CD8+ T cells from blood, with Jurkat cell RNA spiked in. Indicated subset: FACS-sorted CD8+CD4-CCR7+CD45RA+ naive T cells. The CDR3 loop is CASSTGTGFPGGYTF. The CDR3 DNA follows: TGTGCCAGCAGCACCGGGACAGGCTTCCCGGGAGGCTACACCTTC.